The rows below give T cell receptor beta chains drawn from one sample of a study of blood T cell repertoires in COVID-19. Clones were read by immunoSEQ multiplex PCR, and TCRdb kept only the in-frame ones, dropping some. This table has 70,000 to 90,000 clones, roughly 80% appearing once. The specimen sequenced was peripheral blood. Every receptor here comes from a man aged 70 or older with acute or convalescent COVID-19. Both conserved end residues are part of each CDR3. A D gene is named only where the DNA matches it firmly. Some rows have no size entry. The others give once, few or many, or a class for an expanded clone.

V,J,D,size,DNA,CDR3
TRBV18,TRBJ1-1,.,.,TGTGCCAGCTCCTCAGGATCGGGAATTTGGACTGAAGCTTTCTTT,CASSSGSGIWTEAFF
TRBV27,TRBJ1-6,.,.,TGTGCCAGCAGCCCTTGGACAGCGCAATCACCCCTCCACTTT,CASSPWTAQSPLHF
TRBV7-6,TRBJ1-2,TRBD1,.,TGTGCCAGCAGCTTAGCCTGGACAGGGGGAAAGTATGGCTACACCTTC,CASSLAWTGGKYGYTF
TRBV19,TRBJ1-3,TRBD1,.,TGTGCCAGTAGTATGGGACAGGGCGCCGGAAACACCATATATTTT,CASSMGQGAGNTIYF
TRBV5-4,TRBJ2-3,TRBD2,.,TGTGCCAGCAGCTTAGGGACTAGCGGGGCGGAAATGCGGGGGCAGTATTTT,CASSLGTSGAEMRGQYF
TRBV19,TRBJ1-5,TRBD1,once,TGTGCCAGTAGTATGGACAGGGGAGTTCAGCCCCAGCATTTT,CASSMDRGVQPQHF
TRBV4-1,TRBJ1-6,TRBD1,.,TGCGCCAGCAGCCAATCTACCCCGGGACAGCATAATTCACCCCTCCACTTT,CASSQSTPGQHNSPLHF
TRBV15,TRBJ2-2,.,.,TGTGCCACCAGCAGAGATGAGACAGCCTGGTACACCGGGGAGCTGTTTTTT,CATSRDETAWYTGELFF
TRBV15,TRBJ1-6,.,.,TGTGCCACCAGCAGCCGGACACCTTATAATTCACCCCTCCACTTT,CATSSRTPYNSPLHF
TRBV28,TRBJ1-2,.,.,TGTGCCAGCAGTTCGTATTATGGCTACACCTTC,CASSSYYGYTF
TRBV11-2,TRBJ2-7,TRBD1,once,TGTGCCAGCAGCTCAGGACAGGGCCTCTCCTACGAGCAGTACTTC,CASSSGQGLSYEQYF
TRBV18,TRBJ2-7,.,few,TGTGCCAGCTCACCACTCGCTCCCGGGGGGCTCCCCTACGAGCAGTACTTC,CASSPLAPGGLPYEQYF
TRBV5-1,TRBJ2-4,TRBD1,.,TGCGCCAGCAGTTCGCGGACAGGGGAAAACATTCAGTACTTC,CASSSRTGENIQYF
TRBV11-2,TRBJ2-1,TRBD2,.,TGTGCCAGCAGCCCTCGGGAGGACCCCTACAATGAGCAGTTCTTC,CASSPREDPYNEQFF
TRBV21-1,TRBJ2-1,.,.,TGTGCCAGCAGCAAAATCGCTAGGGGGCGAACCTACAATGAGCAGTTCTTC,CASSKIARGRTYNEQFF
TRBV6-1,TRBJ2-1,TRBD2,.,TGTGCCAGCAGTGAGCGGGGGGCAGCGCATGAGCAGTTCTTC,CASSERGAAHEQFF
TRBV4-1,TRBJ2-7,TRBD2,once,TGCGCCAGCAGCCGAGGACTAGCGGGGGCCCTTACTTCCTACGAGCAGTACTTC,CASSRGLAGALTSYEQYF
TRBV21-1,TRBJ1-1,.,.,TGTGCCAGCAGCAAATCCCTCGAAGCTTTCTTT,CASSKSLEAFF
TRBV12-3/TRBV12-4,TRBJ1-4,TRBD1,few,TGTGCCACCCGTGGACAGGGGGATGGAAAACTGTTTTTT,CATRGQGDGKLFF
TRBV28,TRBJ1-1,TRBD1,few,TGTGCCAGCACGGGACAGGGGGCCGATACTGAAGCTTTCTTT,CASTGQGADTEAFF
TRBV4-1,TRBJ2-3,TRBD2,.,TGCGCCAGCAGCCAAGAAGGAGCCAGGACTAGCGGGAAGACAGATACGCAGTATTTT,CASSQEGARTSGKTDTQYF
TRBV4-1,TRBJ2-2,TRBD2,few,TGCGCCAGCAGCCAAGCACTAGCGTCGAACACCGGGGAGCTGTTTTTT,CASSQALASNTGELFF
TRBV2,TRBJ1-1,TRBD1,.,TGTGCCAGCATTGGGACAGGGGGCCTGACTGAAGCTTTCTTT,CASIGTGGLTEAFF
TRBV5-6,TRBJ2-5,.,once,TGTGCCAGCAGCTTCGGTGCCGGGGAGCCGGAGACCCAGTACTTC,CASSFGAGEPETQYF
TRBV18,TRBJ2-2,.,.,TGTGCCAGCTCACGACAGACCGGGGAGCTGTTTTTT,CASSRQTGELFF
TRBV5-6,TRBJ2-1,TRBD1,.,TGTGCCAGCAGCCCGAAAGGGACAGGGGCTAAGAATGAGCAGTTCTTC,CASSPKGTGAKNEQFF
TRBV27,TRBJ2-5,TRBD2,.,TGTGCCAGCAGTTTATCAGTAGCGGGGTATAAAGAGACCCAGTACTTC,CASSLSVAGYKETQYF
TRBV21-1,TRBJ2-3,.,few,TGTGCCAGCAGCAAAGCCGGGGACTGCTGCCTCCCAGATACGCAGTATTTT,CASSKAGDCCLPDTQYF
TRBV7-9,TRBJ1-5,TRBD1,.,TGTGCCAGCAGCTGGGACAGGGTAGATCAGCCCCAGCATTTT,CASSWDRVDQPQHF
TRBV7-2,TRBJ1-1,.,once,TGTGCCAGCAGCTTTCGGGTGATGAACACTGAAGCTTTCTTT,CASSFRVMNTEAFF
TRBV10-2,TRBJ1-2,TRBD1,.,TGCGCCAGCAGTCTCGGACAGGGTCGGAACTATGGCTACACCTTC,CASSLGQGRNYGYTF
TRBV21-1,TRBJ1-2,.,.,TGTGCCAGCAGCGACGGGAGTTATGGCTACACCTTC,CASSDGSYGYTF
TRBV28,TRBJ2-2,TRBD1,.,TGTGCCAGCCAGGGGGACAGGGGCTTGAACACCGGGGAGCTGTTTTTT,CASQGDRGLNTGELFF
TRBV3-1/TRBV3-2,TRBJ2-7,TRBD1,.,TGTGCCAGCAGCTCCGGAGGGACAGGGCCCTTAGGGCAGTACTTC,CASSSGGTGPLGQYF
TRBV5-6,TRBJ2-5,TRBD1,.,TGTGCCAGCAGCTTGGTCACAGGGGCCCTGGTGACCCAGTACTTC,CASSLVTGALVTQYF
TRBV27,TRBJ2-6,.,few,TGTGCCAGCAGTTTAGTCATTCCCTCTGGGGCCAACGTCCTGACTTTC,CASSLVIPSGANVLTF
TRBV3-1/TRBV3-2,TRBJ2-1,.,.,TGTGCCAGCAGCCCTAACGGACTGGCTGAGCAGTTCTTC,CASSPNGLAEQFF
TRBV19,TRBJ1-2,.,.,TGTGCCAGCGACTTCCAGGGCCGTAGTGGCTACACCTTC,CASDFQGRSGYTF
TRBV2,TRBJ1-2,.,.,TGTGCCAGCAGTGAATGGGCCCCCAATGGCTACACCTTC,CASSEWAPNGYTF
TRBV4-1,TRBJ1-2,TRBD1,.,TGCGCCAGCAGCCAAGAGACAGGGGGAAGCCCTAACTATGGCTACACCTTC,CASSQETGGSPNYGYTF
TRBV2,TRBJ2-7,.,.,TGTGCCAGCGCCCGAGTTCGCGAGCAGTACTTC,CASARVREQYF
TRBV11-2,TRBJ2-1,.,.,TGTGCCAGCAGCTTAGTCTCCAATGAGCAGTTCTTC,CASSLVSNEQFF
TRBV9,TRBJ2-4,.,.,TGTGCCAGCAGCGTAGAGGGCAGGGTGGGGAACATTCAGTACTTC,CASSVEGRVGNIQYF